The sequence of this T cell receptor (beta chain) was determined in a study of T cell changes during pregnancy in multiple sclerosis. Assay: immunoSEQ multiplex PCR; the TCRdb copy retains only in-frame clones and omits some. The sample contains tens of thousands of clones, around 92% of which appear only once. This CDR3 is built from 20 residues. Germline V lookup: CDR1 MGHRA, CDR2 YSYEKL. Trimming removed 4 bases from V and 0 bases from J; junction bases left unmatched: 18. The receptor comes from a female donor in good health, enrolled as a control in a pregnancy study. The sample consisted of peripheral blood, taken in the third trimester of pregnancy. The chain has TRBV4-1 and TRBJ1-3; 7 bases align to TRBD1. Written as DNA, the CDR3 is TGCGCCAGCAGCCCACAAGACGGGACAGACTACGGCCCCTCTGGAAACACCATATATTTT. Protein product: CASSPQDGTDYGPSGNTIYF.